This TCR beta chain was recorded in a study of OX40 agonist ivuxolimab in advanced cancers. Study-level background: Hepatocellular carcinoma, melanoma, renal cell or head and neck cancer affected the dose-escalation patients. Study-level results: Normalized T-cell clonal expansion was also low in some nonresponders.

The V gene's germline CDR1 is LNHDA and CDR2 SQIVND (reference sequence). The CDR3 is made up of 16 amino acids. V lost 5 bases, J lost 1 base, and 14 bases lay in between. Method: immunoSEQ multiplex PCR; TCRdb's copy keeps in-frame clones and lacks some. Of tens of thousands of clones listed, roughly three quarters are singletons. As regards this clone: Its antigen is unidentified.

The sequence derives from an adult with an advanced solid tumor such as melanoma, head and neck, liver or kidney cancer. The sample here was CD4+ or CD8+ T cells sorted from blood, taken in a trial of the OX40 agonist ivuxolimab. This sequence joins TRBV19 and TRBJ2-2, with D possibly matching TRBD2 (5 bases). Written as DNA, the CDR3 is TGTGCCAGTAGTCCTACGCGGGCGGGGAACACCGGGGAGCTGTTTTTT. It encodes CASSPTRAGNTGELFF.